The clone carrying this T cell receptor (beta chain) was observed a few times. This record belongs to a study of blood T cells in healthy people across ages. The authors ran a second PCR of 7 to 11 cycles using a sample-barcoded 5' primer and a J-beta primer mix. A template-switch adaptor with 12 random nucleotides tagged each cDNA molecule. Per-sample output comprised a minimum of 3 million paired-end reads containing CDR3. Using its own MiXCR run on the 5' RACE reads, TCRdb lists one record per CDR3 protein. The data show 850,000 to 1,100,000 distinct CDR3 sequences, with about two fifths seen just once and around 12% held by the top ten. Germline loops: CDR1 SGHRS, CDR2 YFSETQ. Trimming shortened V by 1 base and J by 7 bases, and 14 bases separated the two germline ends. There are 14 residues in the CDR3.

The chain uses TRBV5-1 and TRBJ1-2; weak D call: TRBD1 (6 bases). The source is a man aged 18 to 30 in good health. Sequences were obtained from blood. The CDR3, as DNA: TGCGCCAGCAGCTTGTACTCAGGGGAAAGTGGCTACACCTTC. Encoded protein: CASSLYSGESGYTF. Together with reference TRBV5-1 and TRBJ1-2, the CDR3 gives the full variable domain: KAGVTQTPRYLIKTRGQQVTLSCSPISGHRSVSWYQQTPGQGLQFLFEYFSETQRNKGNFPGRFSGRQFSNSRSEMNVSTLELGDSALYLCASSLYSGESGYTFGSGTRLTVV.